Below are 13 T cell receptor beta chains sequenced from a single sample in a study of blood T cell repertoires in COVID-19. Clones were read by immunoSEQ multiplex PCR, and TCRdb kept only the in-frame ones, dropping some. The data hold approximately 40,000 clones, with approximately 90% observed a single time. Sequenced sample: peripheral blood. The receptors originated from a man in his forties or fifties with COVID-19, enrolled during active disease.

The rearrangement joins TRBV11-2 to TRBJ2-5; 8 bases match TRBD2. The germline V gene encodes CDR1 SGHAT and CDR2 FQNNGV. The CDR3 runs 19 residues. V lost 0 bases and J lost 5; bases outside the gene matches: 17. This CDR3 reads CASSLEYGLGPGGHETQYF. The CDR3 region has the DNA TGTGCCAGCAGCTTAGAATACGGGCTCGGGCCGGGAGGGCACGAGACCCAGTACTTC.

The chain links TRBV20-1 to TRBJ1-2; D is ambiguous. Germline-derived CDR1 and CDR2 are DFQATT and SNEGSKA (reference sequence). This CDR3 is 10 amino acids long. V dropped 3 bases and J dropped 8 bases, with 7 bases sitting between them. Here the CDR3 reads CSASGNGYTF. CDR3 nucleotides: TGCAGTGCTAGCGGGAACGGCTACACCTTC.

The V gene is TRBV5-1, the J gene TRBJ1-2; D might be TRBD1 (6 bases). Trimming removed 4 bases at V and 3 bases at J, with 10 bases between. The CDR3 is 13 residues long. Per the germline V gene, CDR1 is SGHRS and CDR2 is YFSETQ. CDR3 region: CASSPGQYYGYTF. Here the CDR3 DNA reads TGCGCCAGCAGCCCAGGACAGTACTATGGCTACACCTTC.

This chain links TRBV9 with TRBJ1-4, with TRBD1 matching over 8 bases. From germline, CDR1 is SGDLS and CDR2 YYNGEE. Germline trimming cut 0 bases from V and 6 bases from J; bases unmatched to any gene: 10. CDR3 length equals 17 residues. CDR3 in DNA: TGTGCCAGCAGCGTAGTGGGCTTAGGACAGGGAGATGAAAAACTGTTTTTT. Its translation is CASSVVGLGQGDEKLFF.

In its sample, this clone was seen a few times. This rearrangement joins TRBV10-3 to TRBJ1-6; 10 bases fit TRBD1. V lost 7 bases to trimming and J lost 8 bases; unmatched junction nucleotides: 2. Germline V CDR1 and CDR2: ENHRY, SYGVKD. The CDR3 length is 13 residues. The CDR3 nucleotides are TGTGCCATCAACGGACAGGGGGATTCACCCCTCCACTTT. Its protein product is CAINGQGDSPLHF.

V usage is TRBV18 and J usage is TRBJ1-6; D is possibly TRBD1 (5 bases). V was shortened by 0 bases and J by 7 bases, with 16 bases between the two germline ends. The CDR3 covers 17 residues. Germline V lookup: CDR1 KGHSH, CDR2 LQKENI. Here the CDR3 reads CASSPPNTGYRNSPLHF. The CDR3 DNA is TGTGCCAGCTCACCACCGAACACAGGCTATCGGAATTCACCCCTCCACTTT.

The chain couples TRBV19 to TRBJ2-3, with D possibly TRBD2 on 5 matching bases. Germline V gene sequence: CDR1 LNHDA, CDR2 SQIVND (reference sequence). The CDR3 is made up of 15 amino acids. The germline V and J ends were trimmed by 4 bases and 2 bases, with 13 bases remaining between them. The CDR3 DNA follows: TGTGCCAGTAGTAGGGCCGGGGAGCCCACAGATACGCAGTATTTT. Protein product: CASSRAGEPTDTQYF. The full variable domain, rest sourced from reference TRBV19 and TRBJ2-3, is DGGITQSPKYLFRKEGQNVTLSCEQNLNHDAMYWYRQDPGQGLRLIYYSQIVNDFQKGDIAEGYSVSREKKESFPLTVTSAQKNPTAFYLCASSRAGEPTDTQYFGPGTRLTVL.

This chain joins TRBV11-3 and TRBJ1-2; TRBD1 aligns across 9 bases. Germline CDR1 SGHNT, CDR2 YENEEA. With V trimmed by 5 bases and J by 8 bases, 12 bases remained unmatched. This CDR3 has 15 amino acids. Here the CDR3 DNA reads TGTGCCAGCAGCCCCCTCACGGGACAGGGAATCGGCTACACCTTC. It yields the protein CASSPLTGQGIGYTF. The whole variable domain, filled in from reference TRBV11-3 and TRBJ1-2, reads EAGVVQSPRYKIIEKKQPVAFWCNPISGHNTLYWYLQNLGQGPELLIRYENEEAVDDSQLPKDRFSAERLKGVDSTLKIQPAELGDSAVYLCASSPLTGQGIGYTFGSGTRLTVV.

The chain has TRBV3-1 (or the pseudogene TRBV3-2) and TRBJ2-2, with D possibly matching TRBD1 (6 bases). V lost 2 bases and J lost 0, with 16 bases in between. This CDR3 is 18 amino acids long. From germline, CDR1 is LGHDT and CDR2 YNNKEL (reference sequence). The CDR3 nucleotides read TGTGCCAGCAGCCAAAACCTCGACAGGTCCCCGAACACCGGGGAGCTGTTTTTT. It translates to CASSQNLDRSPNTGELFF.

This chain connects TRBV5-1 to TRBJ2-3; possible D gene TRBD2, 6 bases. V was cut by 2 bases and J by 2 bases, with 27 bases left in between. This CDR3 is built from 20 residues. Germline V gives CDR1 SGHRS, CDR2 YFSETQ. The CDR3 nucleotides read TGCGCCAGCAGCTTAGGGCCAGGGTTGGCCATGGGGGGATACACAGATACGCAGTATTTT. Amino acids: CASSLGPGLAMGGYTDTQYF.

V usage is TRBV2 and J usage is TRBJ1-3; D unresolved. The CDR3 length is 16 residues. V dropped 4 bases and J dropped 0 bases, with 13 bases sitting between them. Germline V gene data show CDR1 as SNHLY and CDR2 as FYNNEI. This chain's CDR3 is CASSGYKTSSGNTIYF. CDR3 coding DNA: TGTGCCAGCAGTGGATACAAAACATCCTCTGGAAACACCATATATTTT.

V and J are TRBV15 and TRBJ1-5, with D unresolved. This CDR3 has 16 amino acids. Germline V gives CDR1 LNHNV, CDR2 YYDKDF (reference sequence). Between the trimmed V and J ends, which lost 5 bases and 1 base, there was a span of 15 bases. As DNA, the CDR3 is TGTGCCACCAGCCGGGGAGGGTTTGGAAGCAATCAGCCCCAGCATTTT. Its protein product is CATSRGGFGSNQPQHF.

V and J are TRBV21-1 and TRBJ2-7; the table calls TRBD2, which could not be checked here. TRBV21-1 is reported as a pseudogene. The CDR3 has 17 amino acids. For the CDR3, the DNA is TGTGCCAGCAGCAAAGGAACTTCCGGCGGACTAGCGGAAGAGCAGTACTTC. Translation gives CASSKGTSGGLAEEQYF.